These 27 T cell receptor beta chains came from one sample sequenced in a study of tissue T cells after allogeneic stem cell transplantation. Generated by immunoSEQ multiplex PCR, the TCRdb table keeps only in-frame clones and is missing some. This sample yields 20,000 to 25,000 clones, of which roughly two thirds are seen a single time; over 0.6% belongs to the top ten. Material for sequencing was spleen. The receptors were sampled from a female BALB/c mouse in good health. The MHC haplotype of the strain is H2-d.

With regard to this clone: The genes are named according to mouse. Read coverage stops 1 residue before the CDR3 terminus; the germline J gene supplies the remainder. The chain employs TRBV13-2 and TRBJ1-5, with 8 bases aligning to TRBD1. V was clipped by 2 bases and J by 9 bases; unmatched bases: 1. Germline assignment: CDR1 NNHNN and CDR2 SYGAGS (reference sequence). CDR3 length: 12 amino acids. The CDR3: CASGEQGGAPLF. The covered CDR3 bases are TGTGCCAGCGGTGAACAGGGGGGGGCTCCGCTT.

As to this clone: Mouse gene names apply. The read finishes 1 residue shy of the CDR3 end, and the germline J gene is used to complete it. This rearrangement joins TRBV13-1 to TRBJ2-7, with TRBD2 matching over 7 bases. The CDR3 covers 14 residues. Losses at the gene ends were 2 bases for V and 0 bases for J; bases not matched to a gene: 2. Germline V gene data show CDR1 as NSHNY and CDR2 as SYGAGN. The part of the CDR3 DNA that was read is TGTGCCAGCAGTGAGACTGGGAGCTCCTATGAACAGTAC. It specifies CASSETGSSYEQY. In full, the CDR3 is CASSETGSSYEQYF.

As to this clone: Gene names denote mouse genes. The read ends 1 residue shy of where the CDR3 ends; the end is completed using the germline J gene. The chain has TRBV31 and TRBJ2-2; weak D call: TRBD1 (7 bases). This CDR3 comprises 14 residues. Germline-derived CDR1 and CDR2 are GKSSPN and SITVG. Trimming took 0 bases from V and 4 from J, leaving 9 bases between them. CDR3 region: CAWSLKGATGQLYF. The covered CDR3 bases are TGTGCCTGGAGTCTAAAGGGGGCCACCGGGCAGCTCTAC.

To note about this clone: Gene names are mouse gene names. The covered CDR3 bases are TGTGCCAGCAGCCAAGACGCTGTTAGTGCAGAAACGCTGTAT. This codes for CASSQDAVSAETLY. The complete CDR3 protein is CASSQDAVSAETLYF. The chain combines TRBV5 with TRBJ2-3; D gene unclear. Read data end 1 residue before the CDR3 end; the end is taken from the germline J gene. V lost 0 bases, J lost 0 bases, and 7 bases lay in between. Germline V CDR1 and CDR2: LGHNA, YNLKQL (reference sequence). The CDR3 contains 15 residues.

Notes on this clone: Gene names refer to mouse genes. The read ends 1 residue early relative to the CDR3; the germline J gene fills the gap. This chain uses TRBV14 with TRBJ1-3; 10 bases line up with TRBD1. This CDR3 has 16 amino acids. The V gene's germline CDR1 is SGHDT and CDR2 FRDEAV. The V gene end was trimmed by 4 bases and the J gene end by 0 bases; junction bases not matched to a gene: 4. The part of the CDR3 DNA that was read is TGTGCCAGCAGTCGGGACAGGGGCGTTTCTGGAAATACGCTCTAT. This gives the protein CASSRDRGVSGNTLY. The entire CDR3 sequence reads CASSRDRGVSGNTLYF. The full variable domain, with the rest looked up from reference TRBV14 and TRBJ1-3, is EAGVTQSPRYAVLQEGQAVSFWCDPISGHDTLYWYQQPRDQGPQLLVYFRDEAVIDNSQLPSDRFSAVRPKGTNSTLKIQSAKQGDTATYLCASSRDRGVSGNTLYFGEGSRLIVV.

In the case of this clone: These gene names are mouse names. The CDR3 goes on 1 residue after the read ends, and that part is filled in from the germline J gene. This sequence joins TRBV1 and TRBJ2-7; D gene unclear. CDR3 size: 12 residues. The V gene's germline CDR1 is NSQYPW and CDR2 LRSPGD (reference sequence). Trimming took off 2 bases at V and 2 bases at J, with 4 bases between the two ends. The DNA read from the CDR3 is TGCACCTGCAGTGCAAACACCTATGAACAGTAC. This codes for CTCSANTYEQY. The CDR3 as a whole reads CTCSANTYEQYF.

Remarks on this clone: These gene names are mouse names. The sequenced part of the CDR3 DNA is TGTGCCAGCAGTGGGGACAGGTTTAGTCAAAACACCTTGTAC. It translates to CASSGDRFSQNTLY. The full CDR3 reads CASSGDRFSQNTLYF. The rearrangement links TRBV13-1 to TRBJ2-4; 8 nucleotides align to TRBD1. The CDR3 goes on 1 residue after the read ends, and that part is filled in from the germline J gene. The germline V gene has CDR1 NSHNY and CDR2 SYGAGN. The CDR3 extends over 15 amino acids. Losses at the gene ends were 3 bases for V and 0 bases for J; bases not matched to a gene: 3.

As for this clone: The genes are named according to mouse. Incomplete CDR3 DNA: TGTGCCAGCAGTGATGCATTCAGGGGAAACTCCGACTACACC. Its protein product is CASSDAFRGNSDYT. In full, the CDR3 reads CASSDAFRGNSDYTF. The chain employs TRBV13-3 and TRBJ1-2; D possibly corresponds to TRBD1 (6 bases). The read terminates 1 residue ahead of where the CDR3 ends, so the germline J gene completes it. Germline CDR1 and CDR2: NNHDY and SYVADS. The CDR3 consists of 15 residues. The germline V and J ends were trimmed by 0 bases and 1 base, with 10 bases remaining between them.

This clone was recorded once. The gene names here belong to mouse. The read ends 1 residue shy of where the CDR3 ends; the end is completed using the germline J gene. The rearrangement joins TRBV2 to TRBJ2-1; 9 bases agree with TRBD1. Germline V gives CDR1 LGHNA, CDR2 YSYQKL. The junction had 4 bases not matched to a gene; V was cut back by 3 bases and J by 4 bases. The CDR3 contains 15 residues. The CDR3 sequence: CASSHPGQGYAEQFF. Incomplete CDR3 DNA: TGTGCCAGCAGCCATCCGGGACAGGGTTATGCTGAGCAGTTC.

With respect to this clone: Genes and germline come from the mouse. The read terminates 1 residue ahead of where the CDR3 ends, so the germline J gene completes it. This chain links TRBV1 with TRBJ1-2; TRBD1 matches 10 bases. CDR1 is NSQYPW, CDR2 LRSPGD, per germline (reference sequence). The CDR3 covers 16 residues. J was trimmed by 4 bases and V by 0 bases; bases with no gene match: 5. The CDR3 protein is CTCSADRGTGASDYTF. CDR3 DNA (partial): TGCACCTGCAGTGCAGATCGTGGGACAGGGGCCTCCGACTACACC.

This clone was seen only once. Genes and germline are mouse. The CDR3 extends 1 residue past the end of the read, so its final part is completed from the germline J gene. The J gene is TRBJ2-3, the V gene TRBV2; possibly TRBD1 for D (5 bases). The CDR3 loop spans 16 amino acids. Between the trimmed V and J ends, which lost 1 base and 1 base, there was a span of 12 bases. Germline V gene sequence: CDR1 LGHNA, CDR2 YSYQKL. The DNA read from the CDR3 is TGTGCCAGCAGCCAAGGACGGCAGGGCGGTGCAGAAACGCTGTAT. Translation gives CASSQGRQGGAETLY. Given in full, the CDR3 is CASSQGRQGGAETLYF.

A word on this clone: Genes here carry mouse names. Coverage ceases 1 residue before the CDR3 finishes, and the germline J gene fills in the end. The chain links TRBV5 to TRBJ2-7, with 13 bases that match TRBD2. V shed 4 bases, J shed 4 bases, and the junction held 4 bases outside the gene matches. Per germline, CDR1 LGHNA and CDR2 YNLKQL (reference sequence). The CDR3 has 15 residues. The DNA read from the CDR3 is TGTGCCAGCAGCCCCCGGGACTGGGGGGGATATGAACAGTAC. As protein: CASSPRDWGGYEQY. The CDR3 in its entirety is CASSPRDWGGYEQYF.

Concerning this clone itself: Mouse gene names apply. CDR3 residues: CASSLSGASAETLYF. Partial CDR3 DNA: TGTGCTAGCAGTTTATCCGGGGCTAGTGCAGAAACGCTGTAT. The V call is TRBV29, the J call TRBJ2-3; the D gene could be TRBD1 or TRBD2 (5 bases each). The CDR3 end is not reached by the read, which stops 1 residue before it; the germline J gene fills it in. The CDR3 has 15 amino acids. V was pared by 0 bases and J by 0 bases, with 7 bases between. Looked up from germline, CDR1 is MSHET and CDR2 is SYDVDS.

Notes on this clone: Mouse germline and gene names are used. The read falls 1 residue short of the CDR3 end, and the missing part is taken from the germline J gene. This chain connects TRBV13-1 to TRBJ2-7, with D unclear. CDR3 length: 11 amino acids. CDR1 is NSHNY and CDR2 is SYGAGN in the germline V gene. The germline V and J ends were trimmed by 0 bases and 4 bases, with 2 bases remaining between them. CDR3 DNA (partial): TGTGCCAGCAGTGATGTTTATGAACAGTAC. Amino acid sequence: CASSDVYEQY. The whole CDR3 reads CASSDVYEQYF.

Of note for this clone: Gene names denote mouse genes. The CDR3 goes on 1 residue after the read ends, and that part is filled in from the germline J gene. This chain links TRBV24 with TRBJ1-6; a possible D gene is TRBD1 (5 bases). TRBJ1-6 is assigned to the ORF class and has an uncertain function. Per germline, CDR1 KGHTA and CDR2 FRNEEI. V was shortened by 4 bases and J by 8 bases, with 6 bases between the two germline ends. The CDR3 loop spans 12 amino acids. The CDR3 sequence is CASSHRYSPLYF. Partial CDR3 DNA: TGTGCCAGCAGTCACAGGTATTCGCCCCTCTAC.

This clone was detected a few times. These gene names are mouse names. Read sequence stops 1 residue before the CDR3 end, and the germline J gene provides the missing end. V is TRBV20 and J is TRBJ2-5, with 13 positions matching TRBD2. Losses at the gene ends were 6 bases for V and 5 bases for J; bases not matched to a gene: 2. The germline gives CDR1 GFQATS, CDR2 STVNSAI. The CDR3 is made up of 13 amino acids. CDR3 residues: CGAGLGGRDTQYF. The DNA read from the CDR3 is TGTGGTGCAGGACTGGGGGGGCGAGACACCCAGTAC.

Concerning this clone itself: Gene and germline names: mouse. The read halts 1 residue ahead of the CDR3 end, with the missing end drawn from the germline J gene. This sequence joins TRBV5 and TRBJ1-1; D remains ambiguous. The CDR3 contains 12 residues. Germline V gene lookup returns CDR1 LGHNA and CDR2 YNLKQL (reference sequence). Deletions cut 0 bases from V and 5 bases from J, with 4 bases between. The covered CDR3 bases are TGTGCCAGCAGCCAAGAGTGGACAGAAGTCTTC. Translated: CASSQEWTEVF. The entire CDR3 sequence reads CASSQEWTEVFF.

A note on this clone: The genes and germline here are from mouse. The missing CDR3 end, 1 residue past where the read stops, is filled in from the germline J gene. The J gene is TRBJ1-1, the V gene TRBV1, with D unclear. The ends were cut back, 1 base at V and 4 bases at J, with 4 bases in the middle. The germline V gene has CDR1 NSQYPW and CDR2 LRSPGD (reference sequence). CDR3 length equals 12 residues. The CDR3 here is CTCSAVSTEVFF. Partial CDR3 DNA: TGCACCTGCAGTGCAGTATCCACAGAAGTCTTC.

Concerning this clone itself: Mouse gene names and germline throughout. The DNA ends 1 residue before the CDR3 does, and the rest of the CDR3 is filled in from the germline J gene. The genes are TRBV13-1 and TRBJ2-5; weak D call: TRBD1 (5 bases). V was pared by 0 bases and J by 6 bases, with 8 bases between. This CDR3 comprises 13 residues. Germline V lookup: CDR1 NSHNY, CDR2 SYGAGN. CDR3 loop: CASSDAPGDTQYF. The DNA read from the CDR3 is TGTGCCAGCAGTGATGCACCAGGGGACACCCAGTAC.

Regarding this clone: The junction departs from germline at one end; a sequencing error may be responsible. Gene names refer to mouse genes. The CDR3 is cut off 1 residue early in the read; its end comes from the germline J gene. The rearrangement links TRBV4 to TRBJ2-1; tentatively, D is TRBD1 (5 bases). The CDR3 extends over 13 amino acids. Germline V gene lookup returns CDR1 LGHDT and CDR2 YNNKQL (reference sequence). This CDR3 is CASSKEGWAEQFF. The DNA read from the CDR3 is TGTGCCAGCAGCAAAGAGGGGTGGGCTGAGCAGTTC. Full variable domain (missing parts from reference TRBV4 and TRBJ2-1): ETAVFQTPNYHVTQVGNEVSFNCKQTLGHDTMYWYKQDSKKLLKIMFSYNNKQLIVNETVPRRFSPQSSDKAHLNLRIKSVEPEDSAVYLCASSKEGWAEQFFGPGTRLTVL.

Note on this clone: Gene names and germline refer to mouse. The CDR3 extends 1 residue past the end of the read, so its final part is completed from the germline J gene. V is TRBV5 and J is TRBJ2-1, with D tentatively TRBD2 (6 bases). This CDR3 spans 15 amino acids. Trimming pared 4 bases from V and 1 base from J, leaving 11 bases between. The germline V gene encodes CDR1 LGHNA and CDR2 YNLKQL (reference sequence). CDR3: CASSPRLANYAEQFF. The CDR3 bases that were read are TGTGCCAGCAGCCCCCGACTGGCAAACTATGCTGAGCAGTTC.

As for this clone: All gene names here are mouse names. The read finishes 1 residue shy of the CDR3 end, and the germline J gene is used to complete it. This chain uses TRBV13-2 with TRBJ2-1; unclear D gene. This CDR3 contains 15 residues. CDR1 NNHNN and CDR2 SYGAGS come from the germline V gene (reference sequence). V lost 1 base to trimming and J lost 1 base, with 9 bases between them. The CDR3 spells CASGDSSGNYAEQFF. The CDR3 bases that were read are TGTGCCAGCGGTGATTCGTCAGGAAACTATGCTGAGCAGTTC.

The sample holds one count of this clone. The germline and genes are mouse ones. The CDR3 is CASSRAGLSAETLYF. CDR3 DNA (partial): TGTGCCAGCAGCCGCGCCGGACTTAGTGCAGAAACGCTGTAT. The chain joins TRBV5 to TRBJ2-3; D possibly corresponds to TRBD2 (5 bases). The read terminates 1 residue before the CDR3 end, so the remaining end is supplied by the germline J gene. The CDR3 consists of 15 residues. V was shortened by 4 bases and J by 0 bases, with 11 bases between the two germline ends. Germline lookup yields CDR1 LGHNA and CDR2 YNLKQL (reference sequence).

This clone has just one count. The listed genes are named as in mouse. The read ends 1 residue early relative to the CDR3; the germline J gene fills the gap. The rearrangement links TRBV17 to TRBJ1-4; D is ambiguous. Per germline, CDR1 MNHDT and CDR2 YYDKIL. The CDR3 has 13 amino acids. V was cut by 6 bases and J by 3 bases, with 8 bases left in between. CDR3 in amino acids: CASRKTANERLFF. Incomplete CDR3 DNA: TGTGCTAGCAGAAAGACGGCCAACGAAAGATTATTT.

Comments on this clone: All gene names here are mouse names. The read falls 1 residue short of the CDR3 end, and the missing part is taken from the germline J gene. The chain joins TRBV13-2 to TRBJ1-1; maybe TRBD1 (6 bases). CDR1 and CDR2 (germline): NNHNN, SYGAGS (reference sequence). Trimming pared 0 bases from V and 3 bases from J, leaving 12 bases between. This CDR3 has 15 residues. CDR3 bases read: TGTGCCAGCGGTGATGTTGGGGGGCGGTACACAGAAGTCTTC. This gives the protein CASGDVGGRYTEVF. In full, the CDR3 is CASGDVGGRYTEVFF.

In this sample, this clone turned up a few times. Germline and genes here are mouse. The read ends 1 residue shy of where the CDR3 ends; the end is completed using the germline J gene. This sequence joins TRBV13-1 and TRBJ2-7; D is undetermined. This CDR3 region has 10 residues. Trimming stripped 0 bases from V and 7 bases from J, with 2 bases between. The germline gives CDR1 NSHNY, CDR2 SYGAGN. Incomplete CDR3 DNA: TGTGCCAGCAGTGATGAGGAACAGTAC. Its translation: CASSDEEQY. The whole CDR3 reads CASSDEEQYF.

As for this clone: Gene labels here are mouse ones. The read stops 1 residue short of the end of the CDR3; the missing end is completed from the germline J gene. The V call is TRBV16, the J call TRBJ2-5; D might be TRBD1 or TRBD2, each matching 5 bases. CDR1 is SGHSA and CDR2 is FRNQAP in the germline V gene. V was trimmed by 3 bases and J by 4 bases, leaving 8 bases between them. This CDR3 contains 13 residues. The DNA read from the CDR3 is TGTGCAAGCAGCTTGGGGGAAAAAGACACCCAGTAC. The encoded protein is CASSLGEKDTQY. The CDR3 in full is CASSLGEKDTQYF.